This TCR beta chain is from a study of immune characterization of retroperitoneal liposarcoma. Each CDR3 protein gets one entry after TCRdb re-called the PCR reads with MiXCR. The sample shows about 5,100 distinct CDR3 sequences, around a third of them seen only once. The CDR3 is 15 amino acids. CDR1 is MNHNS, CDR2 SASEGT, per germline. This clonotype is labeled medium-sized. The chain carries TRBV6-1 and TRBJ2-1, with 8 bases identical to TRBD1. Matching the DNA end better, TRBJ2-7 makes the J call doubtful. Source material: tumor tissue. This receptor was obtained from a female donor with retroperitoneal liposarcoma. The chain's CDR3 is CASSDGLTGDHEQYF. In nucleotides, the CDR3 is TGTGCCAGCAGTGACGGATTGACAGGGGACCACGAGCAGTACTTC.